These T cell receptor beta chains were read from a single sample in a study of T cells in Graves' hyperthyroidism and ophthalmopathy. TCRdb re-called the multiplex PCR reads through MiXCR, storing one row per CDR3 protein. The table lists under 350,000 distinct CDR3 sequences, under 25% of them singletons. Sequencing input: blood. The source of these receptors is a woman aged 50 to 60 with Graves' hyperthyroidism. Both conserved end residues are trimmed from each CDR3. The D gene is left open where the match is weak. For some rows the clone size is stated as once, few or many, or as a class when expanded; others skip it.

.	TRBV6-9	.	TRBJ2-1	ASSLQEASYNEQF
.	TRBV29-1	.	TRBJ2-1	SVERYRSRGYNEQF
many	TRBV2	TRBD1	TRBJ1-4	ASTWTGAYEKLF
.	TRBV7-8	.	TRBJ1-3	ASSLVNGYSGNTIY
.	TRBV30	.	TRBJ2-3	AWTTRLDTQY
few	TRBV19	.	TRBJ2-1	ASSGGPGRIFHEQF
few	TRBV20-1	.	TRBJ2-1	SARDHGARHARDNEQF
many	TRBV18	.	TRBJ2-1	ASSPPIPANEQF
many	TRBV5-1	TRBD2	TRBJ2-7	ASSLPRGSGRIYEQY
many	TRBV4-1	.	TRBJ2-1	ASSQDSLRSTYNEQF
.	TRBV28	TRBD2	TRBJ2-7	ASGSGRHEQY
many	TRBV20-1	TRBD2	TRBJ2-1	SAHTQGGRSGEQF
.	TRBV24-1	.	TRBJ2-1	ATSDLMGGNEQF
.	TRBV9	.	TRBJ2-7	ASSVATGYEQY
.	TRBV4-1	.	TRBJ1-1	ASSQIIPKKREGTEAF
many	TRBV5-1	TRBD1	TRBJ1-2	ASTQEGQNYGYT